The 15 T cell receptor beta chains in this list originate from one sample, sequenced in a study of T cell repertoires in cytomegalovirus infection. Their antigen targets remain unknown. Each CDR3 protein gets one entry after TCRdb re-called the reads with MiXCR. The table records hundreds of thousands of distinct CDR3 sequences, about 30% of them present only once. The specimen comprised cultured CD8+ T cells from PBMCs, sampled from culture after CMV antigen stimulation. The source is a human donor in good health (CMV status not recorded). Some clones in this sample may be carry-over from other donors' samples.

The sample holds a few counts of this clonotype. The chain has TRBV7-6 and TRBJ1-4; D unclear. The CDR3 length is 15 residues. The germline gives CDR1 SGHVS, CDR2 FNYEAQ. The germline V and J ends were trimmed by 4 bases and 4 bases, with 13 bases remaining between them. This CDR3 reads CASSSRGGVNEKLFF. In DNA, the CDR3 is TGTGCCAGCAGCTCGCGCGGAGGCGTTAATGAAAAACTGTTTTTT.

This clonotype was detected only once. A read error may explain this, as a much larger clone is one base away. The chain recombines TRBV27 with TRBJ1-5; possible D gene TRBD1, 5 bases. This CDR3 contains 15 residues. Germline V lookup: CDR1 MNHEY, CDR2 SMNVEV (reference sequence). Here the CDR3 DNA reads TGTGCCAACAGTTTAGAGGGGTATGGCCTTGAGCCCCAGCATTTT. Protein product: CANSLEGYGLEPQHF.

In this sample, this clonotype turned up many times. V and J are TRBV7-6 and TRBJ2-5, with 11 positions matching TRBD1. The junction had 2 bases not matched to a gene; V was cut back by 1 base and J by 4 bases. The length of the CDR3 is 15 residues. From germline, CDR1 is SGHVS and CDR2 FNYEAQ. The CDR3 bases are TGTGCCAGCAGCTTAGGCGGGACAGGGGGAGAGACCCAGTACTTC. The encoded protein is CASSLGGTGGETQYF.

The J gene is TRBJ1-1, the V gene TRBV27, with no clear D. The CDR3 is made up of 14 amino acids. V was clipped by 3 bases and J by 4 bases, with 12 bases between them. Germline V gene sequence: CDR1 MNHEY, CDR2 SMNVEV (reference sequence). CDR3 DNA sequence: TGTGCCAGCAGTTTGTCCGGGTGGGGCACTGAAGCTTTCTTT. Translated: CASSLSGWGTEAFF.

This clonotype turned up a few times. The chain employs TRBV9 and TRBJ1-4; TRBD1 matches at 9 bases. The CDR3 is made up of 15 amino acids. V lost 3 bases and J lost 6; bases outside the gene matches: 6. Per the germline V gene, CDR1 is SGDLS and CDR2 is YYNGEE. The CDR3 loop reads CASSGGGQGHEKLFF. For the CDR3, the DNA is TGTGCCAGCAGCGGAGGGGGACAGGGACATGAAAAACTGTTTTTT.

V usage is TRBV7-9 and J usage is TRBJ2-1; 8 bases are a match to TRBD2. Germline CDR1 is SEHNR and CDR2 is FQNEAQ (reference sequence). J lost 8 bases, V lost 4 bases, and 4 bases had no gene match. The CDR3 extends over 13 amino acids. The CDR3 DNA follows: TGTGCCAGCAGCTCGGGGGGGTACTATGAGCAGTTCTTC. This encodes CASSSGGYYEQFF.

This clonotype was seen a few times. This CDR3 reads CASTKKGPDGYTF. As DNA, the CDR3 is TGTGCCAGCACTAAGAAGGGCCCGGATGGCTACACCTTC. The chain has TRBV7-9 and TRBJ1-2; D gene ambiguous. Per the germline V gene, CDR1 is SEHNR and CDR2 is FQNEAQ (reference sequence). This CDR3 region has 13 residues. The V end was cut by 7 bases, the J end by 6 bases, with 15 bases between.

The V and J genes are TRBV27 and TRBJ1-2; TRBD1 matches at 9 bases. The CDR3 spans 13 residues. Germline V CDR1 and CDR2: MNHEY, SMNVEV (reference sequence). The V and J ends lost 4 bases and 8 bases, in that order; junction bases with no gene match: 5. The CDR3 DNA reads TGTGCCAGCAGTTCTGACAGGGGGTTAGGCTACACCTTC. Its translation: CASSSDRGLGYTF.

This clonotype showed up just a few times. J is TRBJ2-1 and V is TRBV7-6, with D possibly called TRBD1 or TRBD2 (5 bases each). V gave up 1 base and J gave up 9 bases, with 19 bases separating them. The length of the CDR3 is 16 residues. The germline V gene has CDR1 SGHVS and CDR2 FNYEAQ. The CDR3 coding sequence is TGTGCCAGCAGCTTAGGATCGGGACGGACTCTCTCTGAGCAGTTCTTC. This gives the protein CASSLGSGRTLSEQFF.

This clonotype was counted only a few times. The chain employs TRBV4-1 and TRBJ1-5, with a weak D call TRBD1 (6 bases). Deletions cut 2 bases from V and 1 base from J, with 9 bases between. The CDR3 is made up of 15 amino acids. Germline CDR1 MGHRA, CDR2 YSYEKL. The CDR3 sequence is CASSQNGQSNQPQHF. The CDR3 nucleotides are TGCGCCAGCAGCCAAAATGGACAGAGCAATCAGCCCCAGCATTTT.

This clonotype was counted a few times. J is TRBJ1-2 and V is TRBV12-3 or TRBV12-4; the match to TRBD1 covers 10 bases. V lost 5 bases and J lost 4; bases outside the gene matches: 10. CDR3 length: 16 amino acids. For the CDR3, the DNA is TGTGCCAGCAGTCCCGGGACAGGGGTAATTTTCTATGGCTACACCTTC. Its protein is CASSPGTGVIFYGYTF.

This clonotype has only a few counts. The V call is TRBV4-1, the J call TRBJ2-1; D might be TRBD1 or TRBD2, each matching 5 bases. Germline V CDR1 and CDR2: MGHRA, YSYEKL. The V and J ends lost 8 bases and 5 bases respectively, with 13 bases between them. CDR3 length: 13 residues. CDR3 sequence: CASWDPENNEQFF. CDR3 coding DNA: TGCGCCAGCTGGGACCCGGAAAACAATGAGCAGTTCTTC.

The chain recombines TRBV5-5 with TRBJ2-5; 9 bases are shared with TRBD1. There are 18 residues in the CDR3. CDR1 is SGHKS and CDR2 is YYEKEE in the germline V gene (reference sequence). After removal of 1 base from V and 2 bases from J, the junction contained 12 bases not matched to a gene. This CDR3 is CASSLLGFLDRGQETQYF. Written as DNA, the CDR3 is TGTGCCAGCAGCTTGTTGGGTTTTCTAGACAGGGGGCAAGAGACCCAGTACTTC. The whole variable domain, remainder taken from reference TRBV5-5 and TRBJ2-5, is DAGVTQSPTHLIKTRGQQVTLRCSPISGHKSVSWYQQVLGQGPQFIFQYYEKEERGRGNFPDRFSARQFPNYSSELNVNALLLGDSALYLCASSLLGFLDRGQETQYFGPGTRLLVL.

In its sample, this clonotype was seen a few times. This chain links TRBV18 with TRBJ1-2, with 8 nucleotides matching TRBD1. The CDR3 is 19 amino acids. The trim removed 4 bases at V and 5 bases at J, leaving 21 bases unmatched. The V gene's germline CDR1 is KGHSH and CDR2 LQKENI. In DNA, the CDR3 is TGTGCCAGCTCACTTCCGAGGAAAGACAGGACAGGGTCGAGTTATGGCTACACCTTC. Translating it yields CASSLPRKDRTGSSYGYTF.

This clonotype was observed many times. The chain recombines TRBV7-2 with TRBJ2-7, with D perhaps matching TRBD1 (6 bases). The CDR3 spans 15 residues. V lost 0 bases and J 3 bases, leaving 12 bases between the germline ends. Germline assignment: CDR1 SGHTA and CDR2 FQGNSA. In DNA form, the CDR3 reads TGTGCCAGCAGCTTAGCGGATACAGGGAGCTACGAGCAGTACTTC. Protein: CASSLADTGSYEQYF.